A single sample is the source of the 18 T cell receptor beta chains below, sequenced in a study of shared clonotypes between healthy human individuals. CD45RO-negative, CCR7-selected cells formed the naive CD8 fraction, which excluded terminally differentiated effector memory CD45RA+ cells. Method: immunoSEQ multiplex PCR; TCRdb's copy keeps in-frame clones and lacks some. The table has hundreds of thousands of clones, 95% to 96% seen once; the top ten hold about 0.11%. Sequenced material: naive CD8+ T cells sorted from blood. Receptors were obtained from a woman under 40 in good health.

The chain links TRBV29-1 to TRBJ2-5; D gene ambiguous. The CDR3 length is 14 residues. Germline V lookup: CDR1 SQVTM, CDR2 ANQGSEA. The V gene lost 7 bases and the J gene lost 2 bases, with 17 bases spanning the gap. CDR3 residues: CSAVFQSGQETQYF. The CDR3 coding sequence is TGCAGCGCCGTGTTTCAGAGTGGGCAAGAGACCCAGTACTTC.

The chain is built from TRBV4-1 and TRBJ2-2; 7 bases are shared with TRBD1. Trimming at V came to 4 bases and at J to 3 bases, leaving 8 bases not matched to a gene. Per germline, CDR1 MGHRA and CDR2 YSYEKL. This CDR3 comprises 16 residues. CDR3: CASSPYSTGDTGELFF. The CDR3 bases are TGCGCCAGCAGCCCATATTCCACAGGGGACACCGGGGAGCTGTTTTTT.

CDR3 loop: CASSHASGAYEQYF. The CDR3 nucleotides are TGTGCCAGCAGCCACGCGTCGGGTGCCTACGAGCAGTACTTC. The chain links TRBV5-6 to TRBJ2-7; D gene uncertain. Per germline, CDR1 SGHDT and CDR2 YYEEEE. This CDR3 has 14 residues. V gave up 4 bases and J gave up 2 bases, with 13 bases separating them.

The rearrangement links TRBV27 to TRBJ2-5; D possibly corresponds to TRBD1 (6 bases). This CDR3 has 14 amino acids. The V gene lost 5 bases and the J gene lost 5 bases, with 15 bases spanning the gap. The germline CDR1 and CDR2 sequences are MNHEY and SMNVEV (reference sequence). The CDR3 sequence: CASSLGGAAETQYF. CDR3 nucleotides: TGTGCCAGCAGTCTAGGGGGAGCGGCGGAGACCCAGTACTTC.

Here the CDR3 reads CASKSASQETQYF. The CDR3 coding sequence is TGTGCCAGCAAATCCGCCTCCCAAGAGACCCAGTACTTC. The rearrangement links TRBV28 to TRBJ2-5; no reliable D call. CDR1 and CDR2 (germline): MDHEN, SYDVKM. V gave up 7 bases and J gave up 1 base, with 10 bases separating them. The CDR3 is 13 residues long.

This chain connects TRBV5-6 to TRBJ2-2; D gene uncertain. V lost 2 bases, J lost 6 bases, and 5 bases lay in between. Germline V CDR1 and CDR2: SGHDT, YYEEEE. The CDR3 length is 12 residues. The CDR3 DNA reads as TGTGCCAGCAGCTTAACCCCCGGGGAGCTGTTTTTT. It translates to CASSLTPGELFF.

This chain connects TRBV5-1 to TRBJ2-7; 8 positions match TRBD2. The V segment lost 0 bases and the J segment 0 bases; nucleotides outside the gene matches: 2. Germline values: CDR1 SGHRS, CDR2 YFSETQ. This CDR3 is built from 15 residues. CDR3 residues: CASSLVAGGSYEQYF. CDR3 bases: TGCGCCAGCAGCTTGGTGGCGGGGGGCTCCTACGAGCAGTACTTC.

A few counts support this clone. V and J are TRBV9 and TRBJ2-3; D gene ambiguous. V lost 1 base and J 0 bases, leaving 9 bases between the germline ends. There are 15 residues in the CDR3. Germline values: CDR1 SGDLS, CDR2 YYNGEE. CDR3 protein: CASSVLPDSTDTQYF. CDR3 nucleotides: TGTGCCAGCAGCGTACTTCCGGATAGCACAGATACGCAGTATTTT.

The rearrangement joins TRBV7-9 to TRBJ1-2; D might be TRBD1 (6 bases). Looked up from germline, CDR1 is SEHNR and CDR2 is FQNEAQ (reference sequence). V lost 1 base, J lost 5 bases, and 26 bases lay in between. There are 19 residues in the CDR3. The CDR3 nucleotides read TGTGCCAGCAGCTTAGGGGGTACAGGGATCCTCTCTTATCCTTATGGCTACACCTTC. The encoded protein is CASSLGGTGILSYPYGYTF.

V gene TRBV28 combines with J gene TRBJ2-5, with 11 bases identical to TRBD1. The V segment lost 6 bases and the J segment 4 bases; nucleotides outside the gene matches: 10. The CDR3 is 16 amino acids. The germline V gene encodes CDR1 MDHEN and CDR2 SYDVKM. CDR3 nucleotide sequence: TGTGCCAGCAGCTACGGACAGGGGGCTGGTCGAGAGACCCAGTACTTC. Translation gives CASSYGQGAGRETQYF.

This sequence joins TRBV9 and TRBJ2-7, with 7 bases identical to TRBD1. CDR1 SGDLS and CDR2 YYNGEE come from the germline V gene. The CDR3 consists of 15 residues. After removal of 0 bases from V and 2 bases from J, the junction contained 5 bases not matched to a gene. The CDR3 loop reads CASSVGGGQTYEQYF. CDR3 in DNA: TGTGCCAGCAGCGTAGGAGGGGGACAGACCTACGAGCAGTACTTC.

V and J are TRBV27 and TRBJ2-3, with D unresolved. This CDR3 contains 13 residues. In germline, CDR1 is MNHEY, CDR2 SMNVEV (reference sequence). Trimming took 7 bases from V and 0 from J, leaving 8 bases between them. CDR3 bases: TGTGCCAGCAAAGTTCTCAGCACAGATACGCAGTATTTT. As protein: CASKVLSTDTQYF.

This chain uses TRBV13 with TRBJ2-7; D is uncertain. Germline V gene sequence: CDR1 PRHDT, CDR2 FYEKMQ (reference sequence). Trimming shortened V by 7 bases and J by 2 bases, and 15 bases separated the two germline ends. This CDR3 spans 14 amino acids. In DNA, the CDR3 is TGTGCCAGCACCCCGGAAGGTGGGGCCTACGAGCAGTACTTC. Protein sequence: CASTPEGGAYEQYF.

CDR3 nucleotide sequence: TGTGCCAGCAGTTTCCAGGTTGGGAATGGCTACACCTTC. Translating it yields CASSFQVGNGYTF. The V gene is TRBV28, the J gene TRBJ1-2; D gene uncertain. The CDR3 spans 13 residues. Looked up from germline, CDR1 is MDHEN and CDR2 is SYDVKM. V was trimmed by 3 bases and J by 6 bases, leaving 11 bases between them.

This sequence joins TRBV27 and TRBJ2-1; D is possibly TRBD2 (6 bases). Per germline, CDR1 MNHEY and CDR2 SMNVEV (reference sequence). V dropped 4 bases and J dropped 3 bases, with 16 bases sitting between them. The CDR3 sequence is 16 residues long. Written as DNA, the CDR3 is TGTGCCAGCAGTTCCTCATTGGGGGAGGTCTACAATGAGCAGTTCTTC. This encodes CASSSSLGEVYNEQFF.

J is TRBJ2-5 and V is TRBV30; 10 bases are shared with TRBD1. Germline-derived CDR1 and CDR2 are GTSNPN and SVGIG (reference sequence). The CDR3 is made up of 13 amino acids. J gave up 4 bases and V 7 bases, and 6 bases lay outside the gene matches. CDR3 sequence reads: CASVRTGGETQYF. The CDR3 bases are TGTGCCTCAGTACGGACAGGGGGAGAGACCCAGTACTTC.

V and J are TRBV4-1 and TRBJ1-4; TRBD1 aligns across 7 bases. Unmatched junction bases numbered 11, after V lost 0 bases and J lost 10 bases. CDR3 size: 16 residues. Germline-derived CDR1 and CDR2 are MGHRA and YSYEKL. The CDR3 DNA reads TGCGCCAGCAGCCAAGAAGGAGGTAGCAGGACAGGAAAACTGTTTTTT. Residues: CASSQEGGSRTGKLFF.

The rearrangement uses TRBV30 and TRBJ1-1; no reliable D call. V was shortened by 5 bases and J by 7 bases, with 8 bases between the two germline ends. From germline, CDR1 is GTSNPN and CDR2 SVGIG (reference sequence). This CDR3 region has 10 residues. The CDR3 is CAWGTGEAFF. CDR3 DNA: TGTGCCTGGGGAACTGGTGAAGCTTTCTTT.